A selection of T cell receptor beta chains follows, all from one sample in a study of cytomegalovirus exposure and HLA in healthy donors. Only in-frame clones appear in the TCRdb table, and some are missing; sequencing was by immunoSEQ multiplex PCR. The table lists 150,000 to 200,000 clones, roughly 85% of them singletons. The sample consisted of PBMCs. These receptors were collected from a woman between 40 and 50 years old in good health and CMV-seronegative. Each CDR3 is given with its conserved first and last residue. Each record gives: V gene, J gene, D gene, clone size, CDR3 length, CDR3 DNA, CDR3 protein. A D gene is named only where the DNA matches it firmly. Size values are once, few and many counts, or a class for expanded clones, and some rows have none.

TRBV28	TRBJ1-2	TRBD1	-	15	TGTGCCAGCAGGCGACAGGGGGCGGGGGGGTATGGCTACACCTTC	CASRRQGAGGYGYTF
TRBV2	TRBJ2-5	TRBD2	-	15	TGTGCCAGCACCTCAAGAACGGGGGGGCATGAGACCCAGTACTTC	CASTSRTGGHETQYF
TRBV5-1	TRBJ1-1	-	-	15	TGCGCCAGCAGCTTGGTAGGAGGAGCAAACACTGAAGCTTTCTTT	CASSLVGGANTEAFF
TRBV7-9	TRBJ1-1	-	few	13	TGTGCCAGCAGCTTTCGGGGAGAAGGAGAAGCTTTCTTT	CASSFRGEGEAFF
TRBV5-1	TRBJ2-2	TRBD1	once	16	TGCGCCAGCACACCACCGGACAGGGAGCTTGTGGGGGAGCTGTTTTTT	CASTPPDRELVGELFF
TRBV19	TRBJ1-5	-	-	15	TGTGCCAGTAGTACCCTGACAGTTAGCAATCAGCCCCAGCATTTT	CASSTLTVSNQPQHF
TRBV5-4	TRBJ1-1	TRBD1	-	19	TGTGCCAGCAGCGGGCTGATGGGACAGAATGATCAAAGAAACACTGAAGCTTTCTTT	CASSGLMGQNDQRNTEAFF
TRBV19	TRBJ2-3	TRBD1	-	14	TGTGCCAGTAGTTGGGACAGTTACACAGATACGCAGTATTTT	CASSWDSYTDTQYF
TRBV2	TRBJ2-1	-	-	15	TGTGCCAGCAGTGGTTTTAGCGGTGCAGACAATGAGCAGTTCTTC	CASSGFSGADNEQFF
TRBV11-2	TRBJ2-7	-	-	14	TGTGCCAGCAGCCGCGAACGGGGGAGCCACGAGCAGTACTTC	CASSRERGSHEQYF
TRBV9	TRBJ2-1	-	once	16	TGTGCCAGCAGCGTAGGCGAGGGGGTCACCTACAATGAGCAGTTCTTC	CASSVGEGVTYNEQFF
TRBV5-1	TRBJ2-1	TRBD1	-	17	TGCGCCAGCAGCTTACAAACCGGGACAGGATCCTACAATGAGCAGTTCTTC	CASSLQTGTGSYNEQFF
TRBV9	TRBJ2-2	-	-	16	TGTGCCAGCAGCCCTCGGACTGAAGCGAACACCGGGGAGCTGTTTTTT	CASSPRTEANTGELFF
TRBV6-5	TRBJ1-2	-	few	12	TGTGCCAGCGAGGGGGGGGCCGGTGGCTACACCTTC	CASEGGAGGYTF
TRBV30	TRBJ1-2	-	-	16	TGTGCCTGGAGTGCGGCGGGCAGGCGGATCCCCTATGGCTACACCTTC	CAWSAAGRRIPYGYTF
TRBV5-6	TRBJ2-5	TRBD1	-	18	TGTGCCAGCAGCCCATTACCGTGGGACAGGGGGCTATTTGAGACCCAGTACTTC	CASSPLPWDRGLFETQYF
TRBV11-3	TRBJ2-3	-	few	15	TGTGCCAGCAGCCCCGGGATGGACTTCACAGATACGCAGTATTTT	CASSPGMDFTDTQYF
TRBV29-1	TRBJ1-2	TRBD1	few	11	TGCAGCTCCGGACAGGGGGACGGCTACACCTTC	CSSGQGDGYTF
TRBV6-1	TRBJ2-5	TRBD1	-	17	TGTGCCAGCAGTGGGAGGAACAGGGGGTGGGTGGCGGAGACCCAGTACTTC	CASSGRNRGWVAETQYF
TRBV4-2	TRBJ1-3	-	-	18	TGTGCCAGCAGCCAAGATCCCCCCCCAGCGGGAGCCGGAAACACCATATATTTT	CASSQDPPPAGAGNTIYF
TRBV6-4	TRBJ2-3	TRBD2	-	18	TGTGCCAGCAGTGATTCTTCGTTGTACGGGACTAGTCTGGATACGCAGTATTTT	CASSDSSLYGTSLDTQYF
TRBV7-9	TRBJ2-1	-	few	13	TGTGCCAGCGGAATTGGGGGGGGCGGTGAGCAGTTCTTC	CASGIGGGGEQFF
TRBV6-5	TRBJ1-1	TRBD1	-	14	TGTGCCAGCAGTTTCTCGCAGGGGGGCACTGAAGCTTTCTTT	CASSFSQGGTEAFF
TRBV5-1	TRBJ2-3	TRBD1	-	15	TGCGCCAGCAGCGGACAGGGACTTGGCACAGATACGCAGTATTTT	CASSGQGLGTDTQYF